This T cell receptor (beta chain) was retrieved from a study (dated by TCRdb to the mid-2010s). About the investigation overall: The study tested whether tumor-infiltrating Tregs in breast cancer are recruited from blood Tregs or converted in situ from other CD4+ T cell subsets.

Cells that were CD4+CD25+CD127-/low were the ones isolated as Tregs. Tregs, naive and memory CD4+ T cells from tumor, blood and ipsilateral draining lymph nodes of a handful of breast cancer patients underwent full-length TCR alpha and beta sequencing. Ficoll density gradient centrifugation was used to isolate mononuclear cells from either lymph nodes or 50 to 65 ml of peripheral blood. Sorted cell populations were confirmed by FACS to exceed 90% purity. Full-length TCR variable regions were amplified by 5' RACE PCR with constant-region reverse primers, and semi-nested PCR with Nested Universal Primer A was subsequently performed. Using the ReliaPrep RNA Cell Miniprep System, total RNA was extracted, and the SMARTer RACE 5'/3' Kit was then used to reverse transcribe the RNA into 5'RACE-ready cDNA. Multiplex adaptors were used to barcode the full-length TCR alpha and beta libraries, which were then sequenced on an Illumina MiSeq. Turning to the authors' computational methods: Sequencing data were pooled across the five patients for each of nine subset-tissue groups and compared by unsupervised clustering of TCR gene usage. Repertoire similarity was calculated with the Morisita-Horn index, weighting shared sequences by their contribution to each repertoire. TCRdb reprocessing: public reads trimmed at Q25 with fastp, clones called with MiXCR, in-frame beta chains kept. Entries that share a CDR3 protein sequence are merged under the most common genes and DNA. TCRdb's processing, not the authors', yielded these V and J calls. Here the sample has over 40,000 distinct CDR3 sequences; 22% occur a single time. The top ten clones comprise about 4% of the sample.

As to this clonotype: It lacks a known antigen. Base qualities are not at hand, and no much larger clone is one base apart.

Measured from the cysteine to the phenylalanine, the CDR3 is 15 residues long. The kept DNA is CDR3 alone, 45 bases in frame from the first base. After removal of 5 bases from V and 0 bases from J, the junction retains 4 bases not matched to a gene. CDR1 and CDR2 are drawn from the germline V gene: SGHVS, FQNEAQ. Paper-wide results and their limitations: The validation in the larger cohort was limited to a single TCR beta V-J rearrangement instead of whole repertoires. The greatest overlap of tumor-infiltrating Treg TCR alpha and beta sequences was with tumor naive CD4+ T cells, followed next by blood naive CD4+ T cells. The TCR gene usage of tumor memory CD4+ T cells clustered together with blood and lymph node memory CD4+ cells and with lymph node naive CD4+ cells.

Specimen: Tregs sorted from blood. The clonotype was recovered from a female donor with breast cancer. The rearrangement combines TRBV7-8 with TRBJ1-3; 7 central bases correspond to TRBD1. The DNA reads TGTGCCAGCAGCAGAGGGACAGACTCTGGAAACACCATATATTTT. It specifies CASSRGTDSGNTIYF.